The 30 T cell receptor beta chains given below trace back to one sample, sequenced in a study of long-term antiretroviral therapy in people with HIV. Assay version v3.0 of immunoSEQ was used, and it was run at survey level. Sequencing was performed with immunoSEQ multiplex PCR; in TCRdb, only in-frame clones are kept and a portion is missing. In the table there are 30,000 to 40,000 clones, around 78% of which are singletons. Sequenced here: unsorted PBMCs, sampled 3.1 years after starting antiretroviral therapy. The receptors stem from a woman between 45 and 60 years old with HIV.

The rearrangement joins TRBV5-5 to TRBJ2-5; D remains unclear. The CDR3 contains 14 residues. Trimming stripped 0 bases from V and 5 bases from J, with 11 bases between. Germline V gene data show CDR1 as SGHKS and CDR2 as YYEKEE (reference sequence). CDR3 residues: CASSLGTGLETQYF. The CDR3 DNA follows: TGTGCCAGCAGCTTGGGGACGGGCCTGGAGACCCAGTACTTC.

This clone was observed a single time. The J gene is TRBJ2-4, the V gene TRBV2; no reliable D call. Germline V gives CDR1 SNHLY, CDR2 FYNNEI. V dropped 6 bases and J dropped 4 bases, with 7 bases sitting between them. This CDR3 is 12 amino acids long. CDR3 sequence: CASRVSKNIQYF. The DNA for the CDR3 is TGTGCCAGCAGGGTCTCTAAAAACATTCAGTACTTC. Full variable domain (rest looked up from reference TRBV2 and TRBJ2-4): EPEVTQTPSHQVTQMGQEVILRCVPISNHLYFYWYRQILGQKVEFLVSFYNNEISEKSEIFDDQFSVERPDGSNFTLKIRSTKLEDSAMYFCASRVSKNIQYFGAGTRLSVL.

CDR3 in amino acids: CASRTGNTGELFF. The CDR3 DNA sequence: TGTGCCAGCAGAACAGGGAACACCGGGGAGCTGTTTTTT. The V gene is TRBV6-6, the J gene TRBJ2-2, with a tentative D call TRBD1 (5 bases). This CDR3 is 13 amino acids long. Germline CDR1 and CDR2: MNHNY and SVGAGI (reference sequence). The V gene lost 6 bases and the J gene lost 1 base, with 6 bases spanning the gap.

The rearrangement joins TRBV2 to TRBJ2-7; D gene unclear. The CDR3 contains 13 residues. Germline V gene lookup returns CDR1 SNHLY and CDR2 FYNNEI. The germline V and J ends were trimmed by 2 bases and 7 bases, with 12 bases remaining between them. In DNA form, the CDR3 reads TGTGCCAGCAGTGAAAGCCTGATGTGGGAGCAGTACTTC. Its translation is CASSESLMWEQYF.

The chain has TRBV9 and TRBJ1-3; TRBD1 matches at 12 bases. The germline V gene encodes CDR1 SGDLS and CDR2 YYNGEE. This CDR3 contains 18 residues. V lost 3 bases to trimming and J lost 0 bases; unmatched junction nucleotides: 7. The CDR3: CASSGPGQGAISGNTIYF. The CDR3 DNA reads as TGTGCCAGCAGCGGCCCGGGACAGGGGGCGATCTCTGGAAACACCATATATTTT.

V and J are TRBV19 and TRBJ1-1; no clear D. This CDR3 is built from 13 residues. Trimming shortened V by 6 bases and J by 1 base, and 9 bases separated the two germline ends. Per germline, CDR1 LNHDA and CDR2 SQIVND (reference sequence). The DNA of the CDR3 is TGTGCCAGTAGCAGCAAGGGGAACACTGAAGCTTTCTTT. It codes for CASSSKGNTEAFF.

This clone showed up just a few times. Here the CDR3 reads CAWSVSGGQPQHF. The CDR3 DNA sequence: TGTGCCTGGAGTGTCTCCGGAGGCCAGCCCCAGCATTTT. The chain has TRBV30 and TRBJ1-5; no reliable D call. The V end lost 0 bases, the J end lost 7 bases, and 10 bases lay between the germline ends. The CDR3 is 13 residues long. CDR1 and CDR2 (germline): GTSNPN, SVGIG (reference sequence).

The table lists this clone with a few counts. The genes are TRBV6-1 and TRBJ2-7; D call uncertain. This CDR3 has 13 amino acids. CDR1 is MNHNS and CDR2 is SASEGT in the germline V gene. V was clipped by 6 bases and J by 0 bases, with 9 bases between them. The CDR3 region is CASRGSSSYEQYV. CDR3 DNA: TGTGCCAGCAGGGGTTCGAGCTCCTACGAGCAGTACGTC.

V and J are TRBV5-8 and TRBJ2-7; TRBD1 is a possible D gene (6 bases). CDR3 length equals 15 residues. Looked up from germline, CDR1 is SGHTS and CDR2 is YDEGEE. Trimming shortened V by 0 bases and J by 2 bases, and 12 bases separated the two germline ends. This CDR3 is CASSLVGDNAYEQYF. In DNA form, the CDR3 reads TGTGCCAGCAGCTTGGTTGGGGACAATGCCTACGAGCAGTACTTC.

This rearrangement joins TRBV5-6 to TRBJ1-3, with 8 bases lining up with TRBD1. The CDR3 totals 16 residues. J gave up 0 bases and V 4 bases, and 6 bases lay outside the gene matches. CDR1 and CDR2 from the germline V gene are SGHDT and YYEEEE. The CDR3 bases are TGTGCCAGCAGCGCAACCGGGACAGGCTCTGGAAACACCATATATTTT. This encodes CASSATGTGSGNTIYF.

The rearrangement joins TRBV18 to TRBJ2-3; the D is unclear. The V and J ends lost 2 bases and 1 base respectively, with 7 bases between them. CDR3 size: 14 residues. The germline gives CDR1 KGHSH, CDR2 LQKENI. The CDR3 here is CASSPSQGTDTQYF. The CDR3 DNA is TGTGCCAGCTCACCATCCCAGGGCACAGATACGCAGTATTTT. Full variable domain (remainder filled in from reference TRBV18 and TRBJ2-3): NAGVMQNPRHLVRRRGQEARLRCSPMKGHSHVYWYRQLPEEGLKFMVYLQKENIIDESGMPKERFSAEFPKEGPSILRIQQVVRGDSAAYFCASSPSQGTDTQYFGPGTRLTVL.

The V and J genes are TRBV7-9 and TRBJ1-4; D is unclear. The CDR3 sequence is 12 residues long. The germline V gene has CDR1 SEHNR and CDR2 FQNEAQ (reference sequence). The ends were cut back, 5 bases at V and 6 bases at J, with 7 bases in the middle. The CDR3 region is CASSAVDEKLFF. CDR3 DNA sequence: TGTGCCAGCAGCGCGGTGGATGAAAAACTGTTTTTT. Full variable domain (missing parts from reference TRBV7-9 and TRBJ1-4): DTGVSQNPRHKITKRGQNVTFRCDPISEHNRLYWYRQTLGQGPEFLTYFQNEAQLEKSRLLSDRFSAERPKGSFSTLEIQRTEQGDSAMYLCASSAVDEKLFFGSGTQLSVL.

The V and J genes are TRBV5-1 and TRBJ2-7, with 9 bases that match TRBD1. The CDR3 sequence is 15 residues long. CDR1 is SGHRS and CDR2 is YFSETQ in the germline V gene. Trimming took 4 bases from V and 3 from J; bases not matched to a gene: 8. This chain's CDR3 is CASSLRTGDYYEQYF. The CDR3 bases are TGCGCCAGCAGCCTTCGGACAGGGGATTACTACGAGCAGTACTTC.

The table lists this clone with a count of one. The chain recombines TRBV19 with TRBJ1-2, with TRBD1 matching over 7 bases. Per the germline V gene, CDR1 is LNHDA and CDR2 is SQIVND (reference sequence). The junction had 8 bases not matched to a gene; V was cut back by 7 bases and J by 0 bases. The CDR3 is made up of 15 amino acids. The CDR3 bases are TGTGCCAGTACCCCGGACAGGAATGCTAACTATGGCTACACCTTC. Translation: CASTPDRNANYGYTF.

This clone was seen a single time. This chain connects TRBV13 to TRBJ2-7; 7 nucleotides match TRBD1. V trimming: 4 bases; J trimming: 6 bases; junction bases outside the gene matches: 3. CDR3 size: 12 residues. Per the germline V gene, CDR1 is PRHDT and CDR2 is FYEKMQ (reference sequence). CDR3: CASSSQGSEQYV. DNA of the CDR3: TGTGCCAGCAGCTCACAGGGGTCCGAGCAGTACGTC.

V gene TRBV2 combines with J gene TRBJ1-1, with D hard to call. The CDR3 has 11 residues. Germline CDR1 and CDR2: SNHLY and FYNNEI. The CDR3 DNA follows: TGTGTACAGCTTCGGGGAATTGAAGCTTTCTTT. Protein sequence: CVQLRGIEAFF.

The rearrangement uses TRBV6-1 and TRBJ1-5; D is perhaps TRBD1 (5 bases). In germline, CDR1 is MNHNS, CDR2 SASEGT. The CDR3 is made up of 15 amino acids. Deletions cut 4 bases from V and 1 base from J, with 11 bases between. CDR3 region: CASSGRQGSNQPQHF. CDR3 bases: TGTGCCAGCAGTGGTCGGCAGGGAAGCAATCAGCCCCAGCATTTT.

This chain joins TRBV6-6 and TRBJ1-1; D remains unclear. The V end lost 2 bases, the J end lost 0 bases, and 7 bases lay between the germline ends. Looked up from germline, CDR1 is MNHNY and CDR2 is SVGAGI (reference sequence). The CDR3 is 14 amino acids. This CDR3 reads CASSYRQMNTEAFF. The CDR3 DNA reads as TGTGCCAGCAGTTACCGACAAATGAACACTGAAGCTTTCTTT.

The gene calls are TRBV30 and TRBJ1-3, with a tentative D call TRBD1 (6 bases). Trimming took 0 bases from V and 2 from J, leaving 11 bases between them. Germline CDR1 GTSNPN, CDR2 SVGIG (reference sequence). This CDR3 comprises 15 residues. CDR3 DNA sequence: TGTGCCTGGAGTGTAAACAGGGCGACTGGAAACACCATATATTTT. It encodes CAWSVNRATGNTIYF.

The chain couples TRBV30 to TRBJ2-7; tentative D call: TRBD1 (6 bases). This CDR3 has 14 amino acids. The germline V and J ends were trimmed by 6 bases and 0 bases, with 15 bases remaining between them. The germline V gene encodes CDR1 GTSNPN and CDR2 SVGIG (reference sequence). CDR3 in DNA: TGTGCCTGTAGTACCGGGACAATCTCCTACGAGCAGTACTTC. It translates to CACSTGTISYEQYF.

The genes are TRBV5-1 and TRBJ2-7; 8 bases map to TRBD1. The CDR3 contains 12 residues. CDR1 is SGHRS, CDR2 YFSETQ, per germline. The ends lost 6 bases at V and 6 bases at J; junction bases unmatched: 5. This CDR3 reads CASNAGGGEQYV. The CDR3 DNA is TGCGCCAGCAACGCAGGGGGCGGCGAGCAGTACGTC.

The chain recombines TRBV6-1 with TRBJ1-5; 8 bases fit TRBD1. This CDR3 region has 13 residues. CDR1 is MNHNS, CDR2 SASEGT, per germline. Trimming took 11 bases from V and 1 from J; bases not matched to a gene: 4. The CDR3 nucleotides are TGTGCCGGACAGGGAGGAAGCAATCAGCCCCAGCATTTT. Residues: CAGQGGSNQPQHF.

This clone appeared a few times. The chain uses TRBV6-4 and TRBJ2-7; D unresolved. Germline CDR1 is MRHNA and CDR2 is SNTAGT. With 6 bases removed from V and 5 bases from J, the gap between germline ends came to 11 bases. The CDR3 spans 12 residues. CDR3 sequence reads: CASRKAAHEQYV. CDR3 bases: TGTGCCAGCAGGAAGGCGGCCCACGAGCAGTACGTC.

The chain has TRBV6-5 and TRBJ2-6, with TRBD1 identical over 7 bases. After removal of 2 bases from V and 4 bases from J, the junction contained 5 bases not matched to a gene. The CDR3 runs 16 residues. Germline CDR1 MNHEY, CDR2 SVGAGI. Here the CDR3 DNA reads TGTGCCAGCAGTTACACAACAGGGGTCGGGGCCAACGTCCTGACTTTC. It translates to CASSYTTGVGANVLTF.

This clone was seen a handful of times. The chain carries TRBV7-9 and TRBJ2-3; D gene uncertain. The CDR3 consists of 15 residues. Per germline, CDR1 SEHNR and CDR2 FQNEAQ (reference sequence). Deletions cut 4 bases from V and 2 bases from J, with 13 bases between. The CDR3 loop reads CASSSKGSTTDTQYF. The CDR3 coding sequence is TGTGCCAGCAGCTCAAAAGGTTCGACCACAGATACGCAGTATTTT.

The gene calls are TRBV29-1 and TRBJ2-5, with D possibly being TRBD2 (5 bases). The V end was cut by 0 bases, the J end by 4 bases, with 6 bases between. The CDR3 is 12 amino acids. The germline V gene has CDR1 SQVTM and CDR2 ANQGSEA. The DNA of the CDR3 is TGCAGCGTTGAAGAGGGGAGAGAGACCCAGTACTTC. Translated: CSVEEGRETQYF.

The chain combines TRBV4-1 with TRBJ1-2; 7 positions match TRBD1. This CDR3 comprises 17 residues. CDR1 MGHRA and CDR2 YSYEKL come from the germline V gene. With 0 bases clipped from V and 6 bases from J, the junction kept 13 bases outside the gene matches. CDR3 sequence reads: CASSQDPPDRVGHGYTF. As DNA, the CDR3 is TGCGCCAGCAGCCAAGATCCCCCCGACAGGGTGGGCCATGGCTACACCTTC.

The V call is TRBV2, the J call TRBJ1-1; no definite D call. The CDR3 has 12 residues. The germline V and J ends were trimmed by 3 bases and 0 bases, with 2 bases remaining between them. From germline, CDR1 is SNHLY and CDR2 FYNNEI. The CDR3: CASSDLNTEAFF. The CDR3 DNA is TGTGCCAGCAGTGACTTGAACACTGAAGCTTTCTTT.

V is TRBV6-6 and J is TRBJ1-1; TRBD1 matches at 7 bases. Germline CDR1 reads MNHNY; CDR2 reads SVGAGI (reference sequence). The CDR3 loop spans 15 amino acids. After removal of 1 base from V and 3 bases from J, the junction contained 5 bases not matched to a gene. This CDR3 is CASSYLQGSDTEAFF. The CDR3 DNA sequence: TGTGCCAGCAGTTACTTACAGGGGAGCGACACTGAAGCTTTCTTT.

V is TRBV5-1 and J is TRBJ1-2, with D tentatively TRBD1 (6 bases). Trimming stripped 4 bases from V and 1 base from J, with 14 bases between. This CDR3 is 15 amino acids long. Germline V lookup: CDR1 SGHRS, CDR2 YFSETQ. The CDR3 nucleotides are TGCGCCAGCAGCCCCGGGACATACAATAACTATGGCTACACCTTC. It specifies CASSPGTYNNYGYTF.